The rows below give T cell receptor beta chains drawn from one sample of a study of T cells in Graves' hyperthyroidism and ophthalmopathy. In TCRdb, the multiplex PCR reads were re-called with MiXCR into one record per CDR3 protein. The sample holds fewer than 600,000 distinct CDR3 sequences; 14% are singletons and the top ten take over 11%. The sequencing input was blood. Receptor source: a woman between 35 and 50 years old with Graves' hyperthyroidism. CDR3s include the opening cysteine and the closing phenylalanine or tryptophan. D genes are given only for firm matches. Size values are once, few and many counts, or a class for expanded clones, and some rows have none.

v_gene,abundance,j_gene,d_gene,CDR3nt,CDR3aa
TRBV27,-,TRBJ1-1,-,TGTGCCAGCGGACCCGACGGAACCCTCATGAACACTGAAGCTTTCTTT,CASGPDGTLMNTEAFF
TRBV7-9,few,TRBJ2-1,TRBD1,TGTGCCAGCAGCTTAGATGGGGACAGGGTTGAGCAGTTCTTC,CASSLDGDRVEQFF
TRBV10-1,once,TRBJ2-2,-,TGCGCCAGCAGTGAGTCGTTCGGATACACCGGGGGGCTGTTTTTT,CASSESFGYTGGLFF
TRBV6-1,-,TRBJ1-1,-,TGTGCCACTCGCCCCAACTTCGGGGTGAACACTGAAGCTTTCTTT,CATRPNFGVNTEAFF
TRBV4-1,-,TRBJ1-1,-,TGCGCCAGCAGCCAAGAGGGAATGCCGGACACTGAAGTTTTCTTT,CASSQEGMPDTEVFF
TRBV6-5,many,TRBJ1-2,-,TGTGCCAGCAGTTACTCGAGTACAAATAACTATGGCTACACCTTC,CASSYSSTNNYGYTF
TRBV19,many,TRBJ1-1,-,TGTGCCAGTAGTATTTCCGTCGACACTGAAGCTTTCTTT,CASSISVDTEAFF
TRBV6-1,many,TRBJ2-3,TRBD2,TGTGCCAGTTCTGGACTAGCGGGATTAACAGATACGCAGTATTTT,CASSGLAGLTDTQYF
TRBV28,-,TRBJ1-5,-,TGTGCCAGCAGTCCTCCGAACGTTCAGCCCCAGCATTTT,CASSPPNVQPQHF
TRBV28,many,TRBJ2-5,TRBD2,TGTGCCAGCAGTTTAAATGGCGGGAGAATGGAGACCCAGTACTTC,CASSLNGGRMETQYF